This T cell receptor (beta chain) was obtained from a study of response to subunit inactivated influenza vaccine (dated by TCRdb to the late 2010s). Describing the broader study: Deep quantitative T cell receptor repertoire profiling was used in the study to track responses to a trivalent subunit inactivated influenza vaccine.

A note on this clonotype: Its specific antigen is unknown. No qualities accompany the bases; no much larger clone lies one base away.

What the work shows at the level of the full study, not this receptor alone: The authors proposed that each seasonal influenza vaccination may bring in only a limited number of new T cells.

Libraries were built with RT-PCR. Sequencing relied on an Illumina HiSeq 2500. Using fastp trimming at Q25 and MiXCR clonotype assembly, TCRdb reanalyzed the public sequencing data and kept in-frame beta chains. Rows are combined by CDR3 protein, so each entry shows the most common genes and DNA. For this sample there are 500,000 to 600,000 distinct CDR3 sequences; around 8% appear just once. The ten largest make up 10% to 15% of the sample. The cysteine opens and the phenylalanine closes a CDR3 of 13 amino acids. The kept DNA is CDR3 alone, 39 bases in frame from the first base. Between the V and J ends, shortened by 5 bases and 6 bases respectively, the junction contains 13 bases.

The sequence is built from TRBV12-3 or TRBV12-4 and TRBJ1-2; 6 matching bases give a weak D call of TRBD1. The sample consisted of PBMCs from blood, taken less than 30 months after vaccination. This clonotype was sampled from a man between 45 and 75 years old who received an inactivated influenza vaccine. Donor details come from another sample of the same person, matched by shared clones. The CDR3 has the sequence CASSPGTRDGYTF. The DNA sequence follows: TGTGCCAGCAGTCCCGGGACACGGGATGGCTACACCTTC.